This T cell receptor beta chain emerged from a study of blood T cell repertoires in COVID-19. Study context: From T cells, B-cell-depleted T cells, or PBMCs came the material, which was cDNA or gDNA.

Original methodology: Reference gene primer amplification gave nucleated cell count estimates. TCRdb keeps only in-frame clones here, not all; method: immunoSEQ multiplex PCR. From that table come the V and J calls and clone size; the DNA was used to work out D and trimming. This table holds over 250,000 clones, around 87% found once. The age range of participants was about 18 to 100 years, with residence in about two dozen US areas. Cohorts were based on clinical histories the participants reported. The germline V gene encodes CDR1 WNHNN and CDR2 SYGVQD (reference sequence). This CDR3 spans 15 amino acids. V gave up 1 base and J gave up 9 bases; unmatched junction bases: 9.

The V and J genes are TRBV10-1 and TRBJ1-5; 7 bases fit TRBD1. The TCR originated in a woman aged 18 to 35 who had recovered from COVID-19. Source material: PBMCs or T cells enriched from blood (not recorded which). CDR3 bases: TGCGCCAGCAGTGAGTGGGGACAGCCTCCGTTGCCCCAGCATTTT. Amino acid sequence: CASSEWGQPPLPQHF.